The 18 T cell receptor beta chains below were found in one sample sequenced in a study of cytomegalovirus exposure and HLA in healthy donors. Primers for the PCR totalled 60 Vbeta and 13 Jbeta. Clones were sequenced by immunoSEQ multiplex PCR, and TCRdb holds only the in-frame ones, with some missing. The sample table sets out 100,000 to 150,000 clones. Sequencing was done on a sample of PBMCs. Receptors originate from a man aged 18 to 29 in good health and CMV-seronegative.

The J gene is TRBJ1-1, the V gene TRBV5-1; 7 nucleotides line up with TRBD1. J gave up 5 bases and V 4 bases, and 14 bases lay outside the gene matches. The germline gives CDR1 SGHRS, CDR2 YFSETQ. The CDR3 has 16 residues. DNA for the CDR3: TGCGCCAGCAGCCACCCGTCCGGGACAGATGGGACTGAAGCTTTCTTT. This codes for CASSHPSGTDGTEAFF.

This chain joins TRBV6-1 and TRBJ1-1; D perhaps matches TRBD1 (6 bases). This CDR3 contains 13 residues. The V end lost 6 bases, the J end lost 4 bases, and 12 bases lay between the germline ends. The V gene's germline CDR1 is MNHNS and CDR2 SASEGT. The CDR3 spells CASSFGGLTEAFF. The CDR3 coding sequence is TGTGCCAGCAGCTTCGGGGGGCTCACTGAAGCTTTCTTT.

The V gene is TRBV27, the J gene TRBJ2-4; 10 bases map to TRBD1. This CDR3 spans 13 amino acids. The J segment lost 15 bases and the V segment lost 8 bases, leaving 13 bases of the junction unmatched. Germline CDR1 is MNHEY and CDR2 is SMNVEV (reference sequence). This chain's CDR3 is CASQNRDRGVRYF. CDR3 DNA: TGTGCCAGCCAGAACCGGGACAGGGGAGTTCGGTACTTC.

The J gene is TRBJ2-7, the V gene TRBV28; D might be TRBD2 (7 bases). The CDR3 has 15 amino acids. Looked up from germline, CDR1 is MDHEN and CDR2 is SYDVKM. V shed 6 bases and J shed 4 bases, with 19 bases lying between them. The chain's CDR3 is CASSPGGGVRYEQYF. CDR3 in DNA: TGTGCCAGCAGCCCCGGAGGGGGGGTGCGATACGAGCAGTACTTC.

This chain links TRBV15 with TRBJ1-5; 10 bases are shared with TRBD1. The CDR3 is 16 residues long. Germline values: CDR1 LNHNV, CDR2 YYDKDF (reference sequence). Germline trimming cut 3 bases from V and 2 bases from J; bases unmatched to any gene: 4. CDR3 nucleotides: TGTGCCACCAGCAGCAGAGGACAGGGGGGCAATCAGCCCCAGCATTTT. Translated, it gives CATSSRGQGGNQPQHF.

The V gene is TRBV5-4, the J gene TRBJ1-5; the match to TRBD1 covers 10 bases. This CDR3 contains 19 residues. Per germline, CDR1 SGHNT and CDR2 YYREEE (reference sequence). The junction had 20 bases not matched to a gene; V was cut back by 7 bases and J by 4 bases. CDR3 coding DNA: TGTGCCAGCGGGGGGACAGGGGTGTCCCGAAGCCTACCAAATCAGCCCCAGCATTTT. Encoded protein: CASGGTGVSRSLPNQPQHF.

V is TRBV5-1 and J is TRBJ2-5; possible D gene TRBD2, 5 bases. The CDR3 length is 13 residues. V lost 0 bases, J lost 5 bases, and 8 bases lay in between. Germline V lookup: CDR1 SGHRS, CDR2 YFSETQ. CDR3 coding DNA: TGCGCCAGCAGCTTGGGAGGGTTGGAGACCCAGTACTTC. It translates to CASSLGGLETQYF.

J is TRBJ1-2 and V is TRBV2; 7 nucleotides agree with TRBD1. V dropped 6 bases and J dropped 0; count of bases not matched to a gene: 1. Germline CDR1 and CDR2: SNHLY and FYNNEI. The CDR3 has 13 amino acids. The CDR3 loop reads CASSRGANYGYTF. The CDR3 bases are TGTGCCAGCAGCAGGGGGGCTAACTATGGCTACACCTTC.

The rearrangement uses TRBV7-9 and TRBJ2-7; 7 bases agree with TRBD1. This CDR3 is built from 15 residues. The germline V gene has CDR1 SEHNR and CDR2 FQNEAQ (reference sequence). The V gene end was trimmed by 5 bases and the J gene end by 4 bases; junction bases not matched to a gene: 11. In DNA, the CDR3 is TGTGCCAGCAGCGCCCGGGACAGTTCCCCTTACGAGCAGTACTTC. Translation gives CASSARDSSPYEQYF.

The chain uses TRBV9 and TRBJ2-1; the match to TRBD2 covers 8 bases. This CDR3 contains 14 residues. Germline CDR1 SGDLS, CDR2 YYNGEE. Trimming removed 1 base from V and 6 bases from J; junction bases left unmatched: 3. CDR3 in amino acids: CASSVSGTSNEQFF. CDR3 nucleotide sequence: TGTGCCAGCAGCGTATCCGGGACTAGCAATGAGCAGTTCTTC.

The chain has TRBV28 and TRBJ1-1; the D gene is possibly TRBD1 (5 bases). V dropped 5 bases and J dropped 6 bases, with 10 bases sitting between them. This CDR3 has 12 residues. Germline V gives CDR1 MDHEN, CDR2 SYDVKM. The CDR3 loop reads CASSTPGSEAFF. CDR3 DNA: TGTGCCAGCAGTACTCCAGGGTCTGAAGCTTTCTTT.

CDR3 amino acids: CASSFSGGNEQFF. The CDR3 bases are TGTGCCAGCAGTTTTTCGGGGGGTAATGAGCAGTTCTTC. The J gene is TRBJ2-1, the V gene TRBV27; TRBD2 aligns across 7 bases. CDR1 is MNHEY, CDR2 SMNVEV, per germline (reference sequence). The trim removed 3 bases at V and 7 bases at J, leaving 3 bases unmatched. CDR3 length equals 13 residues.

The chain employs TRBV6-5 and TRBJ2-7, with 8 bases fitting TRBD1. V lost 7 bases, J lost 0 bases, and 2 bases stayed unmatched. Germline-derived CDR1 and CDR2 are MNHEY and SVGAGI. The CDR3 covers 13 residues. CDR3 DNA: TGTGCCAGCAACGGACAGGGCTCCTACGAGCAGTACTTC. Encoded protein: CASNGQGSYEQYF.

The rearrangement joins TRBV14 to TRBJ2-1, with 8 nucleotides matching TRBD2. The germline V gene encodes CDR1 SGHDN and CDR2 FVKESK. The junction had 4 bases not matched to a gene; V was cut back by 0 bases and J by 6 bases. The CDR3 loop spans 15 amino acids. The CDR3 coding sequence is TGTGCCAGCAGCCAAGATGCGCGGGAGGCCAATGAGCAGTTCTTC. Amino acid sequence: CASSQDAREANEQFF.

V usage is TRBV2 and J usage is TRBJ1-2; no firm D call. V lost 2 bases and J 4 bases, leaving 11 bases between the germline ends. In germline, CDR1 is SNHLY, CDR2 FYNNEI. The CDR3 runs to 14 residues. The CDR3 sequence: CASSELADSYGYTF. The CDR3 nucleotides are TGTGCCAGCAGTGAATTGGCAGACTCCTATGGCTACACCTTC. The variable domain in full, completed from reference TRBV2 and TRBJ1-2, reads EPEVTQTPSHQVTQMGQEVILRCVPISNHLYFYWYRQILGQKVEFLVSFYNNEISEKSEIFDDQFSVERPDGSNFTLKIRSTKLEDSAMYFCASSELADSYGYTFGSGTRLTVV.

The chain is built from TRBV7-9 and TRBJ2-1, with D maybe TRBD2 (7 bases). This CDR3 comprises 16 residues. Germline assignment: CDR1 SEHNR and CDR2 FQNEAQ (reference sequence). Between the trimmed V and J ends, which lost 4 bases and 7 bases, there was a span of 20 bases. CDR3 DNA: TGTGCCAGCAGCTCTAGGGGGGGAGGGAGAAGAAATGAGCAGTTCTTC. It codes for CASSSRGGGRRNEQFF. Full variable domain (missing parts from reference TRBV7-9 and TRBJ2-1): DTGVSQNPRHKITKRGQNVTFRCDPISEHNRLYWYRQTLGQGPEFLTYFQNEAQLEKSRLLSDRFSAERPKGSFSTLEIQRTEQGDSAMYLCASSSRGGGRRNEQFFGPGTRLTVL.

This chain joins TRBV7-9 and TRBJ1-1; 7 positions match TRBD1. V dropped 5 bases and J dropped 5; count of bases not matched to a gene: 2. CDR1 is SEHNR, CDR2 FQNEAQ, per germline (reference sequence). This CDR3 has 12 residues. CDR3 residues: CASSPTGTEAFF. The CDR3 DNA sequence: TGTGCCAGCAGCCCGACAGGGACTGAAGCTTTCTTT.

The rearrangement uses TRBV29-1 and TRBJ1-1, with 8 bases that match TRBD1. CDR1 SQVTM and CDR2 ANQGSEA come from the germline V gene. The CDR3 sequence is 14 residues long. With V trimmed by 7 bases and J by 3 bases, 10 bases remained unmatched. The CDR3 region is CSAHPGGLDTEAFF. CDR3 in DNA: TGCAGCGCCCACCCAGGGGGCTTGGACACTGAAGCTTTCTTT. The whole variable domain, remainder taken from reference TRBV29-1 and TRBJ1-1, is SAVISQKPSRDICQRGTSLTIQCQVDSQVTMMFWYRQQPGQSLTLIATANQGSEATYESGFVIDKFPISRPNLTFSTLTVSNMSPEDSSIYLCSAHPGGLDTEAFFGQGTRLTVV.